This T cell receptor beta chain was documented in a study of blood T cell repertoires in COVID-19. As for the study in general: The United States, Italy and Spain provided the acute and convalescent COVID-19 samples. From T cells, B-cell-depleted T cells, or PBMCs came the material, which was cDNA or gDNA.

From germline, CDR1 is SGHVS and CDR2 FNYEAQ. This CDR3 comprises 11 residues. V gave up 5 bases and J gave up 6 bases, with 7 bases separating them. Data came from immunoSEQ multiplex PCR; TCRdb stores just in-frame clones and leaves some out. The sample includes around 160,000 clones, about four fifths seen only once; the top ten take roughly 14%. The sample comprised peripheral blood. This sequence was found in a woman aged 80 or older with acute or convalescent COVID-19. J is TRBJ1-2 and V is TRBV7-6; tentatively, D is TRBD1 (5 bases). The CDR3 loop is CASSLRDGYTF. The CDR3 nucleotides read TGTGCCAGCAGCCTCAGGGATGGCTACACCTTC.